The sequence of this T cell receptor (beta chain) was determined in a study of T cell responses to AZD1222 COVID-19 vaccine. Study-level points and caveats: Nearly half of spike-specific TCRs reportedly target variant regions that are unmutated in the B.1.351 and B.1.1.7 variants. Donors were chiefly white British, with a greater number of females, and clonal diversity was perhaps underestimated. Baseline antibody screening turned up just a handful of seropositive AZD1222 recipients.

This clone was counted once. Its target is not known. Libraries were prepared by immunoSEQ multiplex PCR; TCRdb keeps only in-frame clonotypes and omits some of them. The sample consists of roughly 150,000 clones, more than 75% of them appearing once. Germline V CDR1 and CDR2: LNHDA, SQIVND (reference sequence). V dropped 3 bases and J dropped 5; count of bases not matched to a gene: 4. The CDR3 covers 14 residues. Sequencing was performed on peripheral blood, taken 28 days after the second AZD1222 dose. This clonotype was obtained from an adult who received the AZD1222 COVID-19 vaccine. The chain links TRBV19 to TRBJ1-1; 9 nucleotides agree with TRBD1. Here the CDR3 DNA reads TGTGCCAGTAGTATGGGACAGGGATGGACTGAAGCTTTCTTT. This encodes CASSMGQGWTEAFF.